This T cell receptor beta chain stems from a study of blood T cell repertoires in COVID-19. As for the study in general: The United States, Italy and Spain provided the acute and convalescent COVID-19 samples. In each case, the material was cDNA or gDNA derived from T cells, B-cell-depleted T cells, or PBMCs.

In the study's own analysis: Amplification of reference gene primers provided the estimated nucleated cell counts. The assay was immunoSEQ multiplex PCR, and TCRdb's table has in-frame clones only and misses some. V, J and clone size reflect that table, while D and trimming were determined from the DNA. This table has 90,000 to 120,000 clones, approximately 90% appearing once. V was cut by 0 bases and J by 6 bases, with 12 bases left in between. CDR3 size: 14 residues. Germline V gene sequence: CDR1 GTSNPN, CDR2 SVGIG (reference sequence). The V and J genes are TRBV30 and TRBJ1-5; TRBD1 might be the D (5 bases). Input material: peripheral blood. The receptor's source is a young woman with acute or convalescent COVID-19. In DNA form, the CDR3 reads TGTGCCTGGAGTGTAGGGGTGGGCGGTCAGCCCCAGCATTTT. It translates to CAWSVGVGGQPQHF.